Each of the 28 T cell receptor beta chains below was sequenced from the same sample in a study of blood T cells in healthy people across ages (dated by TCRdb to about 2015). Library method: 5' RACE. Sequencing was carried out with an Illumina HiSeq 2500. A second PCR of roughly 7 to 11 cycles was performed with a sample-barcoded 5' primer and a J-beta primer mix. The public reads were quality trimmed at Q25 with fastp and then assembled into clones with MiXCR by TCRdb, keeping productive beta chains. One record per CDR3 amino acid sequence lists the most common genes and DNA. This sample comprises hundreds of thousands of distinct CDR3 sequences, over 40% of them detected only once. Jointly, the top ten make up 30% of the sample. The sequenced sample consisted of blood. Receptor source: an elderly man in good health.

This clonotype was seen a few times. The V gene is TRBV7-9, the J gene TRBJ1-2; tentatively, D is TRBD1 (6 bases). CDR1 is SEHNR, CDR2 FQNEAQ, per germline (reference sequence). The CDR3 runs 13 residues. V dropped 5 bases and J dropped 6 bases, with 13 bases sitting between them. The CDR3 nucleotides are TGTGCCAGCAGCCAACAGGGTATTGATGGCTACACCTTC. It encodes CASSQQGIDGYTF. Using reference TRBV7-9 and TRBJ1-2 for the parts outside the CDR3, the full variable domain is DTGVSQNPRHKITKRGQNVTFRCDPISEHNRLYWYRQTLGQGPEFLTYFQNEAQLEKSRLLSDRFSAERPKGSFSTLEIQRTEQGDSAMYLCASSQQGIDGYTFGSGTRLTVV.

The chain couples TRBV20-1 to TRBJ2-1, with 9 bases identical to TRBD2. V shed 4 bases and J 0 bases; nucleotides not matched to a gene: 7. CDR3 size: 16 residues. In germline, CDR1 is DFQATT, CDR2 SNEGSKA (reference sequence). The CDR3 DNA follows: TGCAGTGCTAACTCAGCGGGGGGAGGCTCCTACAATGAGCAGTTCTTC. Amino acids: CSANSAGGGSYNEQFF.

This clonotype was observed a single time. The V and J genes are TRBV6-5 and TRBJ2-1; D might be TRBD2 (7 bases). There are 16 residues in the CDR3. Trimming removed 0 bases from V and 7 bases from J, with 16 bases in between. Germline V gene data show CDR1 as MNHEY and CDR2 as SVGAGI. CDR3: CASSYSSGGPLNEQFF. For the CDR3, the DNA is TGTGCCAGCAGTTACTCGTCGGGGGGCCCCCTGAATGAGCAGTTCTTC.

This clonotype showed up just a few times. The CDR3 DNA reads TGTGCCAGCAGCTTAGAGGCAGATCGAGAGCAGTACTTC. Protein product: CASSLEADREQYF. The rearrangement links TRBV7-2 to TRBJ2-7; D is uncertain. CDR1 is SGHTA, CDR2 FQGNSA, per germline. Trimming left V 1 base short and J 7 bases short, with 11 bases between. CDR3 length: 13 residues.

The V gene is TRBV30, the J gene TRBJ2-5, with TRBD1 matching 11 bases. The V and J ends lost 1 base and 4 bases, in that order; junction bases with no gene match: 2. Germline V gives CDR1 GTSNPN, CDR2 SVGIG (reference sequence). This CDR3 comprises 14 residues. The CDR3 reads CAWSAGQGAETQYF. DNA of the CDR3: TGTGCCTGGAGTGCAGGACAGGGGGCAGAGACCCAGTACTTC.

This clonotype came up a few times. This sequence joins TRBV3-1 and TRBJ1-4; weak D call: TRBD1 (5 bases). This CDR3 comprises 12 residues. Between the trimmed V and J ends, which lost 2 bases and 11 bases, there was a span of 9 bases. Germline V gives CDR1 LGHDT, CDR2 YNNKEL (reference sequence). CDR3 DNA: TGTGCCAGCAGCCAACAGGGCTGGAAACTGTTTTTT. Amino acids: CASSQQGWKLFF.

Worth noting for this clonotype: At one boundary the junction diverges from the germline segment, which might be a read error. The gene calls are TRBV28 and TRBJ2-1; D unclear. CDR1 MDHEN and CDR2 SYDVKM come from the germline V gene. CDR3 length: 14 amino acids. CDR3 nucleotide sequence: TGTGCCAACAGTTTTGGTGGCGAAAGGAGTGAGCAGTTCTTC. This sequence encodes CANSFGGERSEQFF.

This clonotype was observed a single time. A read error may explain this, as a much larger clone is one base away. The DNA for the CDR3 is TGCAGTGCTAGGAATCTTTTATACAATGAGCAGTTCTTC. This translates into CSARNLLYNEQFF. The chain combines TRBV20-1 with TRBJ2-1; D remains unclear. CDR3 length: 13 amino acids. The germline V gene has CDR1 DFQATT and CDR2 SNEGSKA (reference sequence). With 3 bases removed from V and 4 bases from J, the gap between germline ends came to 10 bases.

The chain combines TRBV3-1 with TRBJ2-3; the match to TRBD1 covers 7 bases. V dropped 4 bases and J dropped 2; count of bases not matched to a gene: 6. The germline CDR1 and CDR2 sequences are LGHDT and YNNKEL (reference sequence). The CDR3 runs to 15 residues. The CDR3 DNA reads as TGTGCCAGCAGCCTCGGACAGGCCCCCACAGATACGCAGTATTTT. This codes for CASSLGQAPTDTQYF.

Comment on this clonotype: This could be a read error, since a much larger clone is one nucleotide away. The chain carries TRBV6-5 and TRBJ2-1, with D possibly being TRBD1 or TRBD2 (5 bases each). The germline V and J ends were trimmed by 3 bases and 3 bases, with 12 bases remaining between them. Germline lookup yields CDR1 MNHEY and CDR2 SVGAGI. The CDR3 loop spans 15 amino acids. For the CDR3, the DNA is TGTGCCAGCAGTTATGCTGAGGGGAGCTACAATGAGCAGTTCTTC. This sequence encodes CASSYAEGSYNEQFF.

To note about this clonotype: One base away lies a much larger clone, so this may be a sequencing read error. This chain connects TRBV7-2 to TRBJ1-5, with a weak D call TRBD1 (5 bases). CDR1 and CDR2 from the germline V gene are SGHTA and FQGNSA. V was shortened by 3 bases and J by 8 bases, with 14 bases between the two germline ends. This CDR3 comprises 14 residues. The CDR3 region is CASSLRGGDEPQHF. Here the CDR3 DNA reads TGTGCCAGCAGCTTGAGGGGTGGTGACGAGCCCCAGCATTTT.

This clonotype was seen more than once but under ten times. The V gene is TRBV6-2 or TRBV6-3, the J gene TRBJ2-1, with D unclear. This CDR3 spans 13 amino acids. Trimming pared 0 bases from V and 4 bases from J, leaving 4 bases between. CDR1 MNHEY and CDR2 SVGEGT come from the germline V gene. The chain's CDR3 is CASSYSPYNEQFF. For the CDR3, the DNA is TGTGCCAGCAGTTACTCGCCATACAATGAGCAGTTCTTC.

The chain has TRBV20-1 and TRBJ2-3, with 10 bases that match TRBD2. The CDR3 is 13 amino acids. Germline CDR1 and CDR2: DFQATT and SNEGSKA (reference sequence). V trimming: 5 bases; J trimming: 4 bases; junction bases outside the gene matches: 3. DNA of the CDR3: TGCAGTGCTCTGAGCGGGGGGGCAGATACGCAGTATTTT. The encoded protein is CSALSGGADTQYF.

This clonotype was seen a handful of times. V usage is TRBV9 and J usage is TRBJ2-3, with D possibly called TRBD1 or TRBD2 (5 bases each). Trimming pared 4 bases from V and 6 bases from J, leaving 21 bases between. The CDR3 spans 16 residues. Germline V lookup: CDR1 SGDLS, CDR2 YYNGEE. CDR3 in DNA: TGTGCCAGCAGCCTGAGAGCCGGGACCTCGGAGGATACGCAGTATTTT. Its protein product is CASSLRAGTSEDTQYF.

The rearrangement uses TRBV5-6 and TRBJ2-7; TRBD1 matches at 12 bases. Germline V CDR1 and CDR2: SGHDT, YYEEEE. The CDR3 covers 15 residues. V lost 2 bases to trimming and J lost 3 bases; unmatched junction nucleotides: 3. The CDR3, as DNA: TGTGCCAGCAGCTTTGGGACAGGGGGCCTCTACGAGCAGTACTTC. Residues: CASSFGTGGLYEQYF. The full variable domain, completed using reference TRBV5-6 and TRBJ2-7, is DAGVTQSPTHLIKTRGQQVTLRCSPKSGHDTVSWYQQALGQGPQFIFQYYEEEERQRGNFPDRFSGHQFPNYSSELNVNALLLGDSALYLCASSFGTGGLYEQYFGPGTRLTVT.

This clonotype came up a few times. V gene TRBV20-1 combines with J gene TRBJ1-4, with a weak D call TRBD1 (5 bases). CDR3 length: 14 amino acids. V was shortened by 1 base and J by 6 bases, with 12 bases between the two germline ends. Per the germline V gene, CDR1 is DFQATT and CDR2 is SNEGSKA (reference sequence). CDR3 coding DNA: TGCAGTGCTAGAGTAGCAGGGAAGGATGAAAAACTGTTTTTT. Protein sequence: CSARVAGKDEKLFF.

The chain employs TRBV20-1 and TRBJ1-5; D gene uncertain. V shed 5 bases and J shed 4 bases, with 12 bases lying between them. This CDR3 is built from 13 residues. Looked up from germline, CDR1 is DFQATT and CDR2 is SNEGSKA (reference sequence). CDR3 sequence (DNA): TGCAGTGCTCGGTCCGATCCAAATCAGCCCCAGCATTTT. As protein: CSARSDPNQPQHF.

This chain uses TRBV4-1 with TRBJ2-5, with 10 nucleotides matching TRBD1. J lost 4 bases, V lost 3 bases, and 5 bases had no gene match. Per germline, CDR1 MGHRA and CDR2 YSYEKL. The length of the CDR3 is 15 residues. The DNA for the CDR3 is TGCGCCAGCAGCCAGGGGACAGGGGAGGGAGAGACCCAGTACTTC. This encodes CASSQGTGEGETQYF.

This clonotype appeared a few times. The V call is TRBV20-1, the J call TRBJ2-1, with D possibly TRBD2 on 5 matching bases. Per germline, CDR1 DFQATT and CDR2 SNEGSKA (reference sequence). V was trimmed by 5 bases and J by 7 bases, leaving 12 bases between them. This CDR3 has 12 residues. The CDR3 loop reads CSASYTRNEQFF. Written as DNA, the CDR3 is TGCAGTGCTTCCTATACTAGGAATGAGCAGTTCTTC.

In its sample, this clonotype was seen once. This may come from a read error, since a much larger clone is one base off. V gene TRBV5-1 combines with J gene TRBJ2-1; a weak D match, TRBD1 (5 bases). V was cut by 0 bases and J by 13 bases, with 20 bases left in between. CDR1 SGHRS and CDR2 YFSETQ come from the germline V gene. The CDR3 contains 15 residues. In nucleotides, the CDR3 is TGCGCCAGCAGCTTGGTGGACAAAGTACAAGAGACCCAGTTCTTC. The encoded protein is CASSLVDKVQETQFF.

This chain joins TRBV7-8 and TRBJ1-1; D unclear. The CDR3 runs 15 residues. The V and J ends lost 1 base and 0 bases respectively, with 9 bases between them. Germline lookup yields CDR1 SGHVS and CDR2 FQNEAQ. This CDR3 reads CASSLGRGMNTEAFF. DNA of the CDR3: TGTGCCAGCAGCTTAGGTCGAGGCATGAACACTGAAGCTTTCTTT.

Ten or more counts support this clonotype. This chain links TRBV27 with TRBJ2-6; D gene ambiguous. This CDR3 comprises 15 residues. Trimming left V 6 bases short and J 4 bases short, with 13 bases between. Germline V gives CDR1 MNHEY, CDR2 SMNVEV (reference sequence). The CDR3 DNA reads TGTGCCAGCAGCCCTCAAGGTACCGGGGCCAACGTCCTGACTTTC. Protein sequence: CASSPQGTGANVLTF.

CDR3 DNA: TGTGCCAGCAGCCCAAACGGACAGAACACAGATACGCAGTATTTT. It encodes CASSPNGQNTDTQYF. This chain joins TRBV7-3 and TRBJ2-3; a possible D gene is TRBD1 (6 bases). CDR1 SGHTA and CDR2 FQGTGA come from the germline V gene. This CDR3 has 15 residues. V dropped 5 bases and J dropped 2 bases, with 14 bases sitting between them.

This chain uses TRBV12-3 or TRBV12-4 with TRBJ2-1, with D perhaps matching TRBD2 (5 bases). The CDR3 loop spans 14 amino acids. The V gene lost 3 bases and the J gene lost 5 bases, with 11 bases spanning the gap. The DNA of the CDR3 is TGTGCCAGCAGTTTCCGGCCGGGGAACAATGAGCAGTTCTTC. Translating it yields CASSFRPGNNEQFF.

This sequence joins TRBV6-2 or TRBV6-3 and TRBJ1-1; D gene uncertain. There are 13 residues in the CDR3. The germline V gene encodes CDR1 MNHEY and CDR2 SVGEGT. V shed 6 bases and J shed 6 bases, with 14 bases lying between them. This CDR3 reads CASSPYNRAEAFF. CDR3 in DNA: TGTGCCAGCAGCCCATACAACCGGGCTGAAGCTTTCTTT.

This clonotype was counted ten times or more. The J gene is TRBJ1-1, the V gene TRBV12-3 or TRBV12-4; D ambiguous. The CDR3 totals 13 residues. The V and J ends lost 2 bases and 1 base respectively, with 5 bases between them. CDR3 nucleotides: TGTGCCAGCAGTTTACGTAGGAACACTGAAGCTTTCTTT. Its protein product is CASSLRRNTEAFF.

V gene TRBV11-3 combines with J gene TRBJ1-1; D is unclear. Germline loops: CDR1 SGHNT, CDR2 YENEEA. The CDR3 totals 14 residues. V lost 4 bases, J lost 0 bases, and 9 bases lay in between. In nucleotides, the CDR3 is TGTGCCAGCAGCTCAGGACCGATGAACACTGAAGCTTTCTTT. Residues: CASSSGPMNTEAFF.

This chain connects TRBV29-1 to TRBJ1-1; 10 bases fit TRBD1. The CDR3 consists of 15 residues. With 2 bases clipped from V and 3 bases from J, the junction kept 6 bases outside the gene matches. Germline-derived CDR1 and CDR2 are SQVTM and ANQGSEA. As DNA, the CDR3 is TGCAGCGTTGAACCGACAGGGGGCCGGGACACTGAAGCTTTCTTT. Translating it yields CSVEPTGGRDTEAFF. Based on the CDR3 plus reference TRBV29-1 and TRBJ1-1, the full variable domain is SAVISQKPSRDICQRGTSLTIQCQVDSQVTMMFWYRQQPGQSLTLIATANQGSEATYESGFVIDKFPISRPNLTFSTLTVSNMSPEDSSIYLCSVEPTGGRDTEAFFGQGTRLTVV.